This is a list of T cell receptor beta chains from one sample in a study of beta chain features in type 1 diabetes. TCRdb keeps only in-frame clones here, not all; method: immunoSEQ multiplex PCR. The sample has roughly 380,000 clones; 15% to 20% are singletons. The source material was naive CD4+ T cells from blood. Receptors originate from a woman between 18 and 29 years old in good health. Each CDR3 is given with its conserved first and last residue. The D gene is left open where the match is weak. The size entry is marked missing in some rows and otherwise reads once, few, many or a size class.

V gene	clone size	J gene	D gene	CDR3 protein
TRBV5-4	-	TRBJ2-7	TRBD1	CASSLGQGRSYEQYF
TRBV23-1	-	TRBJ1-2	-	CASSPDPRGTGGYTF
TRBV29-1	few	TRBJ2-2	-	CSVEEDGDTGELFF
TRBV5-4	-	TRBJ2-1	TRBD2	CASRPTTSDVEQFF
TRBV10-3	-	TRBJ2-7	-	CAISENTYEQYF
TRBV25-1	-	TRBJ2-1	-	CASKSGLREQFF
TRBV4-2	-	TRBJ1-1	TRBD1	CASSQGSDRGNTEAFF
TRBV15	few	TRBJ2-7	-	CATSRVPGRQLSYEQYF
TRBV7-3	few	TRBJ2-7	TRBD2	CASRLRGGASYEQYF
TRBV11-2	-	TRBJ2-2	TRBD1	CASRTGGDTGELFF
TRBV15	few	TRBJ2-5	TRBD2	CATSRPAGEETQYF
TRBV30	-	TRBJ2-1	TRBD2	CAWSVRREYNEQFF
TRBV2	-	TRBJ2-3	-	CASSGEKDTQYF
TRBV29-1	few	TRBJ1-1	TRBD1	CSVTDRVTEAFF
TRBV6-5	-	TRBJ2-2	-	CASSYGLPESGELFF
TRBV30	-	TRBJ2-1	-	CAWRGTSLTGFF
TRBV11-3	few	TRBJ2-7	-	CASSFTEYF
TRBV2	-	TRBJ2-1	TRBD2	CASSVGLFNEQFF
TRBV7-8	few	TRBJ2-7	-	CASSSSPGQSSYEQYF
TRBV2	few	TRBJ2-7	-	CASSGSWNSYEQYF
TRBV11-2	-	TRBJ2-1	TRBD2	CASSRTRLAGNEQFF
TRBV6-5	-	TRBJ2-3	TRBD2	CASSYRRGSTDTQYF
TRBV9	-	TRBJ2-2	-	CASSATANTGELFF
TRBV5-4	few	TRBJ2-7	TRBD2	CASSLASGGYEQYF
TRBV5-1	-	TRBJ1-1	-	CASSLHTMNTEAFF
TRBV5-1	-	TRBJ1-1	TRBD1	CASSLETGARTEAFF
TRBV18	-	TRBJ2-3	TRBD2	CASSSRLAGGPEDTQYF
TRBV30	-	TRBJ2-3	-	CAWSVRGAGTDTQYF
TRBV30	few	TRBJ1-4	-	CAWSGRANEKLFF
TRBV4-1	few	TRBJ1-2	TRBD1	CASSQAGTGSRYGYTF
TRBV11-2	-	TRBJ2-5	TRBD1	CASSRTLATGGLGKTQYF
TRBV15	-	TRBJ2-7	TRBD2	CATSRDPGLEGEQYF